Sequencing of this T cell receptor beta chain was carried out in a study of blood T cell repertoires in COVID-19. At the level of the study: The cDNA or gDNA used as material had been derived from T cells, B-cell-depleted T cells, or PBMCs.

In the original workflow: Amplification with reference gene primers provided the estimates of nucleated cell counts. Produced via immunoSEQ multiplex PCR; TCRdb's table is partial and in-frame only. The V and J calls and clone size were taken over from that table, and D and trimming were inferred from the DNA. The sample has roughly 82,000 clones, roughly 91% seen once; the top ten hold 0.95% to 1.3%. Germline V gene data show CDR1 as SGHRS and CDR2 as YFSETQ. V was clipped by 0 bases and J by 8 bases, with 19 bases between them. CDR3 length: 16 residues. V and J are TRBV5-1 and TRBJ2-3, with D perhaps TRBD2 (6 bases). Source material: peripheral blood. The sequence was obtained from a woman between 45 and 65 years old in a cohort sampled during active COVID-19. In nucleotides, the CDR3 is TGCGCCAGCAGCTTGGTAGCGGACCCTCTGGATGGTACGCAGTATTTT. Translating gives CASSLVADPLDGTQYF.